The present TCR beta chain was sequenced within a study of regulatory T cells in long-lasting Graves disease. Time point denoted: newly diagnosed GD, antithyroid drugs for less than 3 months. The TCR library was made from RNA that had been extracted from PBMCs in TRIzol. Investigators prepared the TCR beta libraries by applying iRepertoire HTBI primers and Arm-PCR of CDR3 regions. TCRdb re-called the multiplex PCR reads through MiXCR, storing one row per CDR3 protein. Seen here are about 380,000 distinct CDR3 sequences, roughly a sixth observed once, and the top ten hold approximately 21%. The origin of this receptor is a female donor with Graves disease. Sequenced material: peripheral blood mononuclear cells (PBMCs), taken at new diagnosis, from a patient treated with antithyroid drugs.

The CDR3 sequence is CASSLRARGETQYF. The CDR3 DNA is TGTGCCAGCAGTTTACGGGCCAGGGGGGAGACCCAGTACTTC. V usage is TRBV28 and J usage is TRBJ2-5; 7 bases are shared with TRBD1. Germline-derived CDR1 and CDR2 are MDHEN and SYDVKM. Losses at the gene ends were 2 bases for V and 5 bases for J; bases not matched to a gene: 5. This CDR3 comprises 14 residues. The full variable domain, completed using reference TRBV28 and TRBJ2-5, is DVKVTQSSRYLVKRTGEKVFLECVQDMDHENMFWYRQDPGLGLRLIYFSYDVKMKEKGDIPEGYSVSREKKERFSLILESASTNQTSMYLCASSLRARGETQYFGPGTRLLVL.